A single sample gave rise to the 16 T cell receptor beta chains below, sequenced in a study of a mutant IDH1 vaccine in newly diagnosed glioma. Generated by immunoSEQ multiplex PCR, the TCRdb table keeps only in-frame clones and is missing some. The sample contains tens of thousands of clones, approximately 80% of which appear only once. For these TCRs, the target antigens are not known. Time point specified: week 23, last vaccination. Every single dose of the vaccine, 300 ug of mutant IDH1 20-mer peptide, came with topical imiquimod. The sequencing here drew on PBMCs, taken from a glioma patient whose treatment included an IDH1 peptide vaccine. Every receptor here comes from a man aged 18 to 35 with glioma.

The chain couples TRBV7-2 to TRBJ2-1; 10 bases map to TRBD2. With V trimmed by 0 bases and J by 8 bases, 10 bases remained unmatched. This CDR3 is 17 amino acids long. Per germline, CDR1 SGHTA and CDR2 FQGNSA. DNA for the CDR3: TGTGCCAGCAGCTTAGCGCCGATTCTAGCGGGAGAACATGAGCAGTTCTTC. Protein product: CASSLAPILAGEHEQFF.

The chain combines TRBV30 with TRBJ1-2; possible D gene TRBD1, 5 bases. This CDR3 region has 14 residues. In germline, CDR1 is GTSNPN, CDR2 SVGIG (reference sequence). V was shortened by 7 bases and J by 0 bases, with 15 bases between the two germline ends. CDR3 coding DNA: TGTGCCTCACCTTACAGGCGTTCTAACTATGGCTACACCTTC. Amino acids: CASPYRRSNYGYTF. The whole variable domain, remainder taken from reference TRBV30 and TRBJ1-2, is SQTIHQWPATLVQPVGSPLSLECTVEGTSNPNLYWYRQAAGRGLQLLFYSVGIGQISSEVPQNLSASRPQDRQFILSSKKLLLSDSGFYLCASPYRRSNYGYTFGSGTRLTVV.

This CDR3 is CASSLATGGNEQFF. DNA of the CDR3: TGTGCCAGCAGCTTAGCTACAGGGGGCAATGAGCAGTTCTTC. The gene calls are TRBV7-9 and TRBJ2-1; TRBD1 matches at 8 bases. Germline V CDR1 and CDR2: SEHNR, FQNEAQ (reference sequence). V shed 0 bases, J shed 6 bases, and the junction held 1 base outside the gene matches. The CDR3 has 14 residues.

The DNA of the CDR3 is TGCGCCAGCAGCCGGATAAGGGGGTCTGAGGGAAACACCATATATTTT. It encodes CASSRIRGSEGNTIYF. V and J are TRBV4-1 and TRBJ1-3; D may be TRBD1 (6 bases). V was pared by 4 bases and J by 4 bases, with 17 bases between. The CDR3 covers 16 residues. Germline assignment: CDR1 MGHRA and CDR2 YSYEKL.

V usage is TRBV5-1 and J usage is TRBJ2-2, with TRBD1 as a possible D gene (6 bases). V lost 4 bases to trimming and J lost 7 bases, with 11 bases between them. The CDR3 runs 13 residues. Germline loops: CDR1 SGHRS, CDR2 YFSETQ. CDR3 DNA sequence: TGCGCCAGCAGCCGGACAGTGGGCGGGGAGCTGTTTTTT. Its translation is CASSRTVGGELFF.

This clone was recorded a few times. The V and J genes are TRBV5-1 and TRBJ1-1; a weak D match, TRBD1 (5 bases). The CDR3 contains 14 residues. V gave up 4 bases and J gave up 3 bases, with 13 bases separating them. Germline lookup yields CDR1 SGHRS and CDR2 YFSETQ. CDR3 region: CASSPDWGYTEAFF. Here the CDR3 DNA reads TGCGCCAGCAGCCCCGACTGGGGGTACACTGAAGCTTTCTTT.

The V gene is TRBV4-3, the J gene TRBJ1-2; weak D call: TRBD1 (6 bases). There are 14 residues in the CDR3. Per germline, CDR1 LGHNA and CDR2 YSLEER. V was clipped by 0 bases and J by 5 bases, with 10 bases between them. Written as DNA, the CDR3 is TGCGCCAGCAGCCAAGAGGCGGACAGATATGGCTACACCTTC. This gives the protein CASSQEADRYGYTF.

V and J are TRBV5-1 and TRBJ2-1; tentative D call: TRBD2 (6 bases). V was clipped by 4 bases and J by 7 bases, with 12 bases between them. Germline CDR1 SGHRS, CDR2 YFSETQ. This CDR3 is built from 13 residues. The CDR3 is CASSPGTPNEQFF. For the CDR3, the DNA is TGCGCCAGCAGCCCCGGGACTCCAAATGAGCAGTTCTTC. Drawing the rest from reference TRBV5-1 and TRBJ2-1, the complete variable domain is KAGVTQTPRYLIKTRGQQVTLSCSPISGHRSVSWYQQTPGQGLQFLFEYFSETQRNKGNFPGRFSGRQFSNSRSEMNVSTLELGDSALYLCASSPGTPNEQFFGPGTRLTVL.

CDR3 loop: CSSGHKETQYF. The CDR3 bases are TGCAGTTCAGGACACAAAGAGACCCAGTACTTC. The chain combines TRBV20-1 with TRBJ2-5; a weak D match, TRBD1 (5 bases). The CDR3 has 11 residues. Germline CDR1 reads DFQATT; CDR2 reads SNEGSKA (reference sequence). V was cut by 8 bases and J by 3 bases, with 10 bases left in between.

This chain joins TRBV6-1 and TRBJ1-2; D ambiguous. The germline gives CDR1 MNHNS, CDR2 SASEGT. V was shortened by 6 bases and J by 5 bases, with 10 bases between the two germline ends. The length of the CDR3 is 12 residues. DNA of the CDR3: TGTGCCAGCAGGGACTTTCCGTATGGCTACACCTTC. Its protein is CASRDFPYGYTF.

The chain employs TRBV15 and TRBJ2-1, with D possibly being TRBD2 (6 bases). CDR1 and CDR2 (germline): LNHNV, YYDKDF (reference sequence). Trimming removed 5 bases from V and 2 bases from J, with 13 bases in between. The CDR3 runs to 15 residues. The CDR3 bases are TGTGCCACCAGCCGTGGGGACTTAACCTACAATGAGCAGTTCTTC. Its translation is CATSRGDLTYNEQFF. Based on the CDR3 plus reference TRBV15 and TRBJ2-1, the full variable domain is DAMVIQNPRYQVTQFGKPVTLSCSQTLNHNVMYWYQQKSSQAPKLLFHYYDKDFNNEADTPDNFQSRRPNTSFCFLDIRSPGLGDTAMYLCATSRGDLTYNEQFFGPGTRLTVL.

The chain has TRBV9 and TRBJ2-5; D not resolved. The CDR3 extends over 13 amino acids. Trimming stripped 3 bases from V and 5 bases from J, with 11 bases between. Germline V lookup: CDR1 SGDLS, CDR2 YYNGEE. Here the CDR3 DNA reads TGTGCCAGCAGCGCAAATTTAAAGGAGACCCAGTACTTC. Encoded protein: CASSANLKETQYF.

There are a few counts of this clone. This sequence joins TRBV2 and TRBJ1-1; D unresolved. Germline lookup yields CDR1 SNHLY and CDR2 FYNNEI. V was cut by 6 bases and J by 2 bases, with 10 bases left in between. The length of the CDR3 is 13 residues. CDR3 sequence: CASRAETNTEAFF. In DNA form, the CDR3 reads TGTGCCAGCAGAGCAGAGACCAACACTGAAGCTTTCTTT.

The chain couples TRBV30 to TRBJ2-3; tentatively, D is TRBD1 or TRBD2 (5 bases each). Per germline, CDR1 GTSNPN and CDR2 SVGIG (reference sequence). CDR3 length equals 15 residues. The V end lost 0 bases, the J end lost 5 bases, and 15 bases lay between the germline ends. This CDR3 is CAWSVTGRAKDTQYF. In DNA form, the CDR3 reads TGTGCCTGGAGTGTCACGGGACGGGCAAAAGATACGCAGTATTTT.

The count of this clone is one. Here the CDR3 DNA reads TGTGCCATCAGTGATAGAGTAGAGGGGCCACCGAACACCGGGGAGCTGTTTTTT. This gives the protein CAISDRVEGPPNTGELFF. The chain has TRBV10-3 and TRBJ2-2; D tentatively reads TRBD1 or TRBD2 (5 bases each). V was clipped by 3 bases and J by 0 bases, with 17 bases between them. The CDR3 length is 18 residues. Germline V gene lookup returns CDR1 ENHRY and CDR2 SYGVKD.

The genes are TRBV7-6 and TRBJ2-7; unclear D gene. Trimming stripped 5 bases from V and 3 bases from J, with 5 bases between. Germline CDR1 and CDR2: SGHVS and FNYEAQ. This CDR3 has 11 amino acids. The CDR3 sequence is CASSKGYEQYF. For the CDR3, the DNA is TGTGCCAGCAGCAAGGGCTACGAGCAGTACTTC.